These 16 T cell receptor beta chains were all obtained from the same sample, sequenced in a study of blood T cell repertoires in COVID-19. Using immunoSEQ multiplex PCR, the repertoire was profiled, and TCRdb retains in-frame clones only, with some absent. The sample carries about 250,000 clones, approximately 83% recorded once. Sequenced material: PBMCs or T cells enriched from blood (not recorded which). The source is a woman in her twenties or thirties who had recovered from COVID-19.

This clone was observed many times. The V and J genes are TRBV3-1 (or the pseudogene TRBV3-2) and TRBJ1-1, with TRBD1 matching 7 bases. This CDR3 has 14 amino acids. Germline CDR1 and CDR2: LGHDT and YNNKEL (reference sequence). V gave up 3 bases and J gave up 5 bases; unmatched junction bases: 6. DNA for the CDR3: TGTGCCAGCAGCCACGTCACAGGGGAAACTGAAGCTTTCTTT. It specifies CASSHVTGETEAFF.

The chain carries TRBV4-1 and TRBJ1-1; D uncertain. The CDR3 sequence is 14 residues long. From germline, CDR1 is MGHRA and CDR2 YSYEKL. V lost 6 bases, J lost 1 base, and 12 bases lay in between. CDR3 in amino acids: CASRFQEGNTEAFF. The CDR3, as DNA: TGCGCCAGCAGATTCCAGGAAGGGAACACTGAAGCTTTCTTT.

The chain links TRBV5-1 to TRBJ1-6; 8 nucleotides match TRBD1. J was trimmed by 9 bases and V by 6 bases; bases with no gene match: 11. The germline gives CDR1 SGHRS, CDR2 YFSETQ. The CDR3 consists of 15 residues. The CDR3 here is CASNTATGAGSPLHF. CDR3 sequence (DNA): TGCGCCAGCAACACCGCGACAGGGGCCGGTTCACCCCTCCACTTT.

This chain uses TRBV3-1 (or the pseudogene TRBV3-2) with TRBJ1-5; 8 positions agree with TRBD1. The CDR3 has 14 amino acids. From germline, CDR1 is LGHDT and CDR2 YNNKEL (reference sequence). V dropped 4 bases and J dropped 4; count of bases not matched to a gene: 3. The CDR3, as DNA: TGTGCCAGCAGCCTACAGGGGGGGAATCAGCCCCAGCATTTT. Protein product: CASSLQGGNQPQHF.

About this clone itself: The same CDR3 can be traced to other DNA sequences in this sample. This chain uses TRBV28 with TRBJ1-5; D is possibly TRBD1 (5 bases). Germline lookup yields CDR1 MDHEN and CDR2 SYDVKM. Trimming removed 3 bases from V and 5 bases from J, with 8 bases in between. The CDR3 sequence is 13 residues long. As DNA, the CDR3 is TGTGCCAGCAGTTTTTTAGGGGATCAGCCCCAGCATTTT. Translation gives CASSFLGDQPQHF.

J is TRBJ2-5 and V is TRBV7-9, with D maybe TRBD2 (5 bases). Trimming took off 8 bases at V and 2 bases at J, with 9 bases between the two ends. The CDR3 extends over 12 amino acids. Germline loops: CDR1 SEHNR, CDR2 FQNEAQ (reference sequence). Here the CDR3 reads CASRGVQETQYF. CDR3 bases: TGTGCCAGCCGGGGAGTTCAAGAGACCCAGTACTTC.

This clone was counted only a few times. The chain is built from TRBV5-1 and TRBJ2-7; no clear D gene. Germline CDR1 reads SGHRS; CDR2 reads YFSETQ. Deletions cut 0 bases from V and 3 bases from J, with 10 bases between. The CDR3 extends over 14 amino acids. CDR3 nucleotide sequence: TGCGCCAGCAGCTTGGGGCGGTTTAGCTACGAGCAGTACTTC. Residues: CASSLGRFSYEQYF.

This clone was picked up a small number of times. This chain connects TRBV5-1 to TRBJ2-7; 8 bases map to TRBD2. CDR3 length equals 15 residues. Unmatched junction bases numbered 4, after V lost 0 bases and J lost 2 bases. Germline V CDR1 and CDR2: SGHRS, YFSETQ. Written as DNA, the CDR3 is TGCGCCAGCAGCTTGGAGGGCGGGGGGACCTACGAGCAGTACTTC. It encodes CASSLEGGGTYEQYF.

The chain's CDR3 is CASSYSRYSGANVLTF. In DNA form, the CDR3 reads TGTGCCAGCAGTTACTCGAGGTACTCTGGGGCCAACGTCCTGACTTTC. The rearrangement uses TRBV6-5 and TRBJ2-6; no reliable D call. V was pared by 0 bases and J by 0 bases, with 6 bases between. Germline lookup yields CDR1 MNHEY and CDR2 SVGAGI. The CDR3 covers 16 residues.

The CDR3 DNA reads as TGTGCCATCCAGGGTGACAGGGGGCCGACAGATACGCAGTATTTT. Protein product: CAIQGDRGPTDTQYF. This sequence joins TRBV10-3 and TRBJ2-3; TRBD1 agrees at 10 bases. Germline assignment: CDR1 ENHRY and CDR2 SYGVKD. This CDR3 region has 15 residues. V shed 8 bases, J shed 3 bases, and the junction held 8 bases outside the gene matches.

Remarks on this clone: At the DNA level, this CDR3 is encoded by other sequences in the same sample as well. This chain joins TRBV5-1 and TRBJ2-3, with D unclear. The CDR3 contains 15 residues. Germline V gene data show CDR1 as SGHRS and CDR2 as YFSETQ. V was shortened by 0 bases and J by 2 bases, with 10 bases between the two germline ends. In nucleotides, the CDR3 is TGCGCCAGCAGCTTGGCCGGCGGTTCCACAGATACGCAGTATTTT. This encodes CASSLAGGSTDTQYF.

CDR3 residues: CATSGTGEGMGIQYF. CDR3 nucleotide sequence: TGTGCCACTTCCGGGACAGGGGAGGGGATGGGGATTCAGTACTTC. J is TRBJ2-4 and V is TRBV25-1; 10 nucleotides match TRBD1. The CDR3 totals 15 residues. With 10 bases clipped from V and 10 bases from J, the junction kept 16 bases outside the gene matches. CDR1 MGHDK and CDR2 SYGVNS come from the germline V gene.

This clone was seen a few times. This chain links TRBV6-5 with TRBJ1-6; D gene uncertain. This CDR3 comprises 15 residues. Trimming cost V 2 bases and J 1 base, with 6 bases left between them. Germline V lookup: CDR1 MNHEY, CDR2 SVGAGI. This chain's CDR3 is CASSYQASYNSPLHF. CDR3 in DNA: TGTGCCAGCAGTTACCAGGCGTCCTATAATTCACCCCTCCACTTT.

The chain uses TRBV29-1 and TRBJ2-2; 8 bases are a match to TRBD1. Germline trimming cut 4 bases from V and 3 bases from J; bases unmatched to any gene: 4. This CDR3 has 14 amino acids. The germline V gene encodes CDR1 SQVTM and CDR2 ANQGSEA. The CDR3 DNA is TGCAGCGTTGGACAGGGGACCGACACCGGGGAGCTGTTTTTT. Amino acid sequence: CSVGQGTDTGELFF.

The rearrangement uses TRBV28 and TRBJ1-2; D is perhaps TRBD1 (5 bases). The V end lost 8 bases, the J end lost 8 bases, and 15 bases lay between the germline ends. Germline V gene data show CDR1 as MDHEN and CDR2 as SYDVKM. The CDR3 is 12 amino acids. CDR3 sequence (DNA): TGTGCCAGCGGCCTCAGGGCGGTGGGCTACACCTTC. It is translated as CASGLRAVGYTF.

The chain uses TRBV6-6 and TRBJ2-5; 8 nucleotides agree with TRBD2. CDR1 is MNHNY and CDR2 is SVGAGI in the germline V gene (reference sequence). This CDR3 spans 16 amino acids. The trim removed 4 bases at V and 2 bases at J, leaving 9 bases unmatched. The CDR3 spells CASSFHRTGGQETQYF. The CDR3 DNA reads as TGTGCCAGCAGTTTCCATAGGACGGGAGGGCAAGAGACCCAGTACTTC.